This TCR beta chain comes out of a study of T cell changes during pregnancy in multiple sclerosis. Profiled with immunoSEQ multiplex PCR; TCRdb holds only in-frame clones, not every one. Of about 81,000 clones listed, about 95% are singletons. Looked up from germline, CDR1 is PRHDT and CDR2 is FYEKMQ (reference sequence). The CDR3 contains 14 residues. Trimming left V 5 bases short and J 7 bases short, with 15 bases between. This chain uses TRBV13 with TRBJ2-4; D perhaps matches TRBD1 (5 bases). The clonotype was recovered from a female donor with multiple sclerosis, enrolled in a pregnancy study. Sequencing used peripheral blood, obtained in the third trimester of pregnancy. CDR3: CASSDLLKGNIQYF. The CDR3 DNA reads as TGTGCCAGCAGCGACCTCCTGAAGGGGAACATTCAGTACTTC.